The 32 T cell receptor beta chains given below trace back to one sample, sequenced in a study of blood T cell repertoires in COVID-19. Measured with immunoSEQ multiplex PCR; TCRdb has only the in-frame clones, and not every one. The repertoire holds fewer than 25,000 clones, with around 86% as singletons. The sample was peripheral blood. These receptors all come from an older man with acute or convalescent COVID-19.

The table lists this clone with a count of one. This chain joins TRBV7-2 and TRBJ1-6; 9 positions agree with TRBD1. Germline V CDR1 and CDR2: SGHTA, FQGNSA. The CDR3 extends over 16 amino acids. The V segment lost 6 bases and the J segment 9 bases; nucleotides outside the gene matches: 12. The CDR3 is CASSLRETGGTSPLHF. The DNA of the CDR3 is TGTGCCAGCAGTTTACGCGAAACAGGGGGCACTTCACCCCTCCACTTT.

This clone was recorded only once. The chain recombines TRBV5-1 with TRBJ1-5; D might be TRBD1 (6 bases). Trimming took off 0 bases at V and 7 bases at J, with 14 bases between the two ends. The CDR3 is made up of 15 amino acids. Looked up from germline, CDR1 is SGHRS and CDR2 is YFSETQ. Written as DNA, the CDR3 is TGCGCCAGCAGCTTGGCTGGAAAGGGGGAGCAGCCCCAGCATTTT. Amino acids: CASSLAGKGEQPQHF. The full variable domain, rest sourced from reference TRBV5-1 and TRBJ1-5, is KAGVTQTPRYLIKTRGQQVTLSCSPISGHRSVSWYQQTPGQGLQFLFEYFSETQRNKGNFPGRFSGRQFSNSRSEMNVSTLELGDSALYLCASSLAGKGEQPQHFGDGTRLSIL.

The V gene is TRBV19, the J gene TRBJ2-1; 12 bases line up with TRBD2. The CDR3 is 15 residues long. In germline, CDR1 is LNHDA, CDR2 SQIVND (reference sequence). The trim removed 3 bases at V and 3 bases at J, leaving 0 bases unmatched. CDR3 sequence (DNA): TGTGCCAGTAGTATGGGACTAGCGGGCTACAATGAGCAGTTCTTC. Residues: CASSMGLAGYNEQFF.

This CDR3 is CASSPAQRFEKLFF. CDR3 sequence (DNA): TGTGCCAGCTCACCGGCGCAGCGATTTGAAAAACTGTTTTTT. The chain combines TRBV18 with TRBJ1-4; D remains unclear. This CDR3 contains 14 residues. Trimming pared 3 bases from V and 7 bases from J, leaving 12 bases between. Germline CDR1 and CDR2: KGHSH and LQKENI. The full variable domain, with the rest looked up from reference TRBV18 and TRBJ1-4, is NAGVMQNPRHLVRRRGQEARLRCSPMKGHSHVYWYRQLPEEGLKFMVYLQKENIIDESGMPKERFSAEFPKEGPSILRIQQVVRGDSAAYFCASSPAQRFEKLFFGSGTQLSVL.

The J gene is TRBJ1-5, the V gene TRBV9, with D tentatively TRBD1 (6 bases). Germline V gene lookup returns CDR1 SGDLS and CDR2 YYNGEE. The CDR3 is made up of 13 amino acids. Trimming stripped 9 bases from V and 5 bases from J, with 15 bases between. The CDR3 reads CAIQSRGDQPQHF. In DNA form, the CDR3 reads TGTGCCATCCAGAGCAGGGGCGATCAGCCCCAGCATTTT.

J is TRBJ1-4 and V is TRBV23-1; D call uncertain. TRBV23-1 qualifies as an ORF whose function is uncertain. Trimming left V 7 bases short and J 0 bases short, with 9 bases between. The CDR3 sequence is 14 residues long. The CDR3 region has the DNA TGCGCCAGCAATTCGTTTGCAACTAATGAAAAACTGTTTTTT. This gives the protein CASNSFATNEKLFF.

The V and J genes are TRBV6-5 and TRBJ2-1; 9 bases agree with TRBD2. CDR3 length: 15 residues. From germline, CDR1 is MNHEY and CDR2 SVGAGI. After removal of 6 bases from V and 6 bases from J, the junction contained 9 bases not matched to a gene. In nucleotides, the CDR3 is TGTGCCAGCAGGCCGGGACTAGCAAAGTCCAATGAGCAGTTCTTC. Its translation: CASRPGLAKSNEQFF.

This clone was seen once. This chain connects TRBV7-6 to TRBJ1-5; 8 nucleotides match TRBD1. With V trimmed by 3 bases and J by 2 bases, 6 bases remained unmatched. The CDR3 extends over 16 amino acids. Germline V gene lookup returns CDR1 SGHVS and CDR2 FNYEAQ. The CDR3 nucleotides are TGTGCCAGCAGCTTGGCCGACAGGGGAGGCAATCAGCCCCAGCATTTT. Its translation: CASSLADRGGNQPQHF.

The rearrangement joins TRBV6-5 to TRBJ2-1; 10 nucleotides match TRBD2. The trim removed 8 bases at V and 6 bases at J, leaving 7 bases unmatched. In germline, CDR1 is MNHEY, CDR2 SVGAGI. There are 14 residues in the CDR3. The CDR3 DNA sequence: TGTGCCAGCGGAGGGGCTAGCGGGAGCAATGAGCAGTTCTTC. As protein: CASGGASGSNEQFF.

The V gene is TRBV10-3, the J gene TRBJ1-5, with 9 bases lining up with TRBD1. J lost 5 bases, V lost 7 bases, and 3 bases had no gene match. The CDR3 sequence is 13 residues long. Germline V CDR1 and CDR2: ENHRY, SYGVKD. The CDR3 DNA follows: TGTGCCATCACCCGGGACAGGGATCAGCCCCAGCATTTT. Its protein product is CAITRDRDQPQHF.

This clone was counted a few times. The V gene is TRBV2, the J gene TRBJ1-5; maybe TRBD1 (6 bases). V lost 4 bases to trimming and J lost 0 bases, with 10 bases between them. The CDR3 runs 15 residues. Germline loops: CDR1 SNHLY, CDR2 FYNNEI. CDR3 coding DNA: TGTGCCAGCAGTGGAGGGGGATATAGCAATCAGCCCCAGCATTTT. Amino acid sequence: CASSGGGYSNQPQHF.

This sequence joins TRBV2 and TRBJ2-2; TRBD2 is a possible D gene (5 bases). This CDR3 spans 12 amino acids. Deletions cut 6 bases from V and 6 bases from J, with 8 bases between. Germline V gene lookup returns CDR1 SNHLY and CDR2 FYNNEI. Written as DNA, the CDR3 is TGTGCCAGCAGACTAGGCTCCGGGGAGCTGTTTTTT. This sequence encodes CASRLGSGELFF.

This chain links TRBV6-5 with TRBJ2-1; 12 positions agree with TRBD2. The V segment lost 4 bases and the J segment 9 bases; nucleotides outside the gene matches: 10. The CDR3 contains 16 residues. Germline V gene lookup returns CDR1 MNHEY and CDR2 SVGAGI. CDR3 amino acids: CASSFSSGRAIGEQFF. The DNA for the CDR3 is TGTGCCAGCAGTTTCTCTAGCGGGAGGGCCATAGGTGAGCAGTTCTTC.

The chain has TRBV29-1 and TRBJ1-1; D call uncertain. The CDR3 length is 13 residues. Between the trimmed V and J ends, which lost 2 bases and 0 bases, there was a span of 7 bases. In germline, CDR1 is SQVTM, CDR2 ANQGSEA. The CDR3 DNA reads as TGCAGCGTTGAACAGGCCATGAACACTGAAGCTTTCTTT. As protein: CSVEQAMNTEAFF.

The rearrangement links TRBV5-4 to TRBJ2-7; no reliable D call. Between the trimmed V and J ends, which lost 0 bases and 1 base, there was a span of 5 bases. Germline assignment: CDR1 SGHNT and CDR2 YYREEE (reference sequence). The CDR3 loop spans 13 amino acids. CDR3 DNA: TGTGCCAGCAGCTTGGATCCTTCCTACGAGCAGTACTTC. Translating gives CASSLDPSYEQYF.

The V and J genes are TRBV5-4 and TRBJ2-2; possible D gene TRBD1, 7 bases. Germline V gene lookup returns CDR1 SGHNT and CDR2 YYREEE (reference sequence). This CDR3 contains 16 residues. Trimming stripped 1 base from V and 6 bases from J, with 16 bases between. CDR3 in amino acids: CASSLLGGGAPGELFF. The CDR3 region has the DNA TGTGCCAGCAGCTTGTTAGGAGGGGGCGCACCCGGGGAGCTGTTTTTT.

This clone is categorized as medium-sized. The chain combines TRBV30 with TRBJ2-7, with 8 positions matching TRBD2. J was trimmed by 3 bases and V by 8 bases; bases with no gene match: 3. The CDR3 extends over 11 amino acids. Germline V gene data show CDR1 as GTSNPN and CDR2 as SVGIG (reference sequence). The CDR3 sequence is CAGSGNYEQYF. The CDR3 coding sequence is TGTGCCGGTAGCGGGAACTACGAGCAGTACTTC.

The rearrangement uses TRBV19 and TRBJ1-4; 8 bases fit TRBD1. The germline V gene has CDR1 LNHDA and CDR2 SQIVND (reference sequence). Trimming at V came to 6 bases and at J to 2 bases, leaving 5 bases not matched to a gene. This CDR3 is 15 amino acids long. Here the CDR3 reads CASRGDRRTNEKLFF. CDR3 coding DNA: TGTGCCAGTAGGGGGGACAGGAGGACTAATGAAAAACTGTTTTTT.

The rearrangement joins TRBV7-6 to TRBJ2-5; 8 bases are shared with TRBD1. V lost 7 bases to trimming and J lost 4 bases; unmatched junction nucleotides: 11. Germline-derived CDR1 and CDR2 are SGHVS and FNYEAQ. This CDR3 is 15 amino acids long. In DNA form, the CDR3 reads TGTGCCAGCATCCCCCGCCCAGGGGGCAGAGAGACCCAGTACTTC. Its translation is CASIPRPGGRETQYF.

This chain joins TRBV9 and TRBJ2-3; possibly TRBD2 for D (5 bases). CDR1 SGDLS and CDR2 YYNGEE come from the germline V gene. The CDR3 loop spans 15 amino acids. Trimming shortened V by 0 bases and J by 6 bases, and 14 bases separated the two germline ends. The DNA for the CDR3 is TGTGCCAGCAGCGTAGGTAATAGCGTTTGGGATACGCAGTATTTT. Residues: CASSVGNSVWDTQYF.

In DNA, the CDR3 is TGTGCCAGCACCTGGGGGGATGATAATTCACCCCTCCACTTT. This translates into CASTWGDDNSPLHF. The genes are TRBV6-6 and TRBJ1-6; perhaps TRBD1 as D (5 bases). The CDR3 is 14 residues long. V was pared by 7 bases and J by 5 bases, with 12 bases between. Germline V gene lookup returns CDR1 MNHNY and CDR2 SVGAGI (reference sequence).

CDR3 in amino acids: CASSLEGGQGSGELFF. DNA for the CDR3: TGTGCCAGCAGCTTAGAGGGGGGACAGGGCTCCGGAGAACTGTTTTTT. This chain connects TRBV7-9 to TRBJ1-4; 9 nucleotides agree with TRBD1. The CDR3 contains 16 residues. Germline V gene sequence: CDR1 SEHNR, CDR2 FQNEAQ (reference sequence). The trim removed 1 base at V and 12 bases at J, leaving 12 bases unmatched.

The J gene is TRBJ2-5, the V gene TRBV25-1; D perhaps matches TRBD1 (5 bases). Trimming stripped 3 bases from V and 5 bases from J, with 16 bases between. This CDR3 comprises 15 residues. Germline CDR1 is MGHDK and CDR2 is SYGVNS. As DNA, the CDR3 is TGTGCCAGCAGTGACGCCGGTGGGGCAGGGGAGACCCAGTACTTC. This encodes CASSDAGGAGETQYF.

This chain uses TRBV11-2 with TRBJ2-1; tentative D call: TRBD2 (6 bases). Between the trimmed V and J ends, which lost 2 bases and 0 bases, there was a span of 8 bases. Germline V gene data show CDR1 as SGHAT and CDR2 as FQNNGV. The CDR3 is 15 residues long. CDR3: CASSLLRGSYNEQFF. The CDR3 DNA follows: TGTGCCAGCAGCTTACTGCGGGGCTCCTACAATGAGCAGTTCTTC.

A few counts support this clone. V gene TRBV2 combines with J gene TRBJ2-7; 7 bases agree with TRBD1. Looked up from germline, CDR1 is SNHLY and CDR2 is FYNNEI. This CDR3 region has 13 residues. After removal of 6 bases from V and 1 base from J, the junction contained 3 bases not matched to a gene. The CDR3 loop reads CASSRGKSYEQYF. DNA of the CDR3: TGTGCCAGCAGCAGGGGGAAGTCCTACGAGCAGTACTTC.

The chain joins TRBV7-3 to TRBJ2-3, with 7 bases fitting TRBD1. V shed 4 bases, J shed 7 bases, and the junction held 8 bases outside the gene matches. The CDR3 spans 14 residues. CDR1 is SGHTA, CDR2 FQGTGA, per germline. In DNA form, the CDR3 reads TGTGCCAGCAGCTACCGGGACAGCCGGAATACGCAGTATTTT. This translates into CASSYRDSRNTQYF.

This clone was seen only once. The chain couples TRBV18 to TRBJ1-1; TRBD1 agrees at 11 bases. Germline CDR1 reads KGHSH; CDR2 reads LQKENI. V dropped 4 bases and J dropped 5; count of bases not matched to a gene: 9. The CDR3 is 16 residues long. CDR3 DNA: TGTGCCAGCTCACTTTCCCCGGGACAGGGGGGGACTGAAGCTTTCTTT. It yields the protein CASSLSPGQGGTEAFF. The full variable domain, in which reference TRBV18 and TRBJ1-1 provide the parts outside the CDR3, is NAGVMQNPRHLVRRRGQEARLRCSPMKGHSHVYWYRQLPEEGLKFMVYLQKENIIDESGMPKERFSAEFPKEGPSILRIQQVVRGDSAAYFCASSLSPGQGGTEAFFGQGTRLTVV.

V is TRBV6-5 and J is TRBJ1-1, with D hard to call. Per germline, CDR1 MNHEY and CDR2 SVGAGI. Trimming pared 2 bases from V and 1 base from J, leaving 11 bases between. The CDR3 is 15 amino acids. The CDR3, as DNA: TGTGCCAGCAGTTACCTCTTGGGAGGGAACACTGAAGCTTTCTTT. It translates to CASSYLLGGNTEAFF.

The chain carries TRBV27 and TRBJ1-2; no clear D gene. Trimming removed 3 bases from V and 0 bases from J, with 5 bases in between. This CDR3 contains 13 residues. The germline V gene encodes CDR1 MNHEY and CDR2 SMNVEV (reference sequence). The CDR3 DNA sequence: TGTGCCAGCAGTTTGTATACTAACTATGGCTACACCTTC. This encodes CASSLYTNYGYTF.

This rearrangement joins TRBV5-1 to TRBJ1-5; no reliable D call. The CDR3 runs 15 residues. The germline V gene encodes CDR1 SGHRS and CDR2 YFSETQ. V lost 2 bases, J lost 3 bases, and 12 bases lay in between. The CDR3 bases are TGCGCCAGCAGCTTAGAGGGTACCTCCAATCAGCCCCAGCATTTT. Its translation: CASSLEGTSNQPQHF.

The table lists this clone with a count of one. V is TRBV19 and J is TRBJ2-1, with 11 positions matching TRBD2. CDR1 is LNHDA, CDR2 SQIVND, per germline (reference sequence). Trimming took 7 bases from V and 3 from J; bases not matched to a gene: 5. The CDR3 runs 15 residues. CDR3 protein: CASKETSGDYNEQFF. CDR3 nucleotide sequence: TGTGCCAGTAAAGAGACTAGCGGGGACTACAATGAGCAGTTCTTC.

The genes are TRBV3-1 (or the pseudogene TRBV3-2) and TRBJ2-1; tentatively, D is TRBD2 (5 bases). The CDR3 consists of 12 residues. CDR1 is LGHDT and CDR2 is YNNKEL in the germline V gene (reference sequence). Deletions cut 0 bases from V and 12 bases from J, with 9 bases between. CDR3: CASSQDSEGQFF. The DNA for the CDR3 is TGTGCCAGCAGCCAAGATTCAGAGGGGCAGTTCTTC.